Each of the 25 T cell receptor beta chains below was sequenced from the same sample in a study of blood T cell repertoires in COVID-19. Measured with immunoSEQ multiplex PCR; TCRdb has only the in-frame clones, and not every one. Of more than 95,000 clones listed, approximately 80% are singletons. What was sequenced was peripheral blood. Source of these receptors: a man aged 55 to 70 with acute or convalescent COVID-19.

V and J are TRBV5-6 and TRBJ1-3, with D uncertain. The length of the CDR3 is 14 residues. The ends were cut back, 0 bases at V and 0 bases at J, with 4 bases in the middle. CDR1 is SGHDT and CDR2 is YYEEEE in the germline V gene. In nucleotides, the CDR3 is TGTGCCAGCAGCTTGGTGAGCTCTGGAAACACCATATATTTT. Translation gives CASSLVSSGNTIYF.

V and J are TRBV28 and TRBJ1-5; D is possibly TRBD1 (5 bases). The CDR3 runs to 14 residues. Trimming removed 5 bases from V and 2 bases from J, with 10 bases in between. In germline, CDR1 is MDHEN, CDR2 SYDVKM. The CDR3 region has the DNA TGTGCCAGCAGTAAGGGACTGCGCAATCAGCCCCAGCATTTT. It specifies CASSKGLRNQPQHF.

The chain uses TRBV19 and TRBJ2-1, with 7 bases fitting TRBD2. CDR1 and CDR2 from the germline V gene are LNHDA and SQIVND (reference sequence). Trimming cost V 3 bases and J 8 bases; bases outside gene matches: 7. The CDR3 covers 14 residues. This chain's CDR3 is CASSIYGTNYEQFF. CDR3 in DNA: TGTGCCAGTAGTATTTATGGGACTAACTATGAGCAGTTCTTC.

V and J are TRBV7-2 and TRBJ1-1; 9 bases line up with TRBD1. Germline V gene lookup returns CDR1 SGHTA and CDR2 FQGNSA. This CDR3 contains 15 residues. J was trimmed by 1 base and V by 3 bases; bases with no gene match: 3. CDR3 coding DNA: TGTGCCAGCAGCTTGATGGGACAGGGGAACACTGAAGCTTTCTTT. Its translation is CASSLMGQGNTEAFF.

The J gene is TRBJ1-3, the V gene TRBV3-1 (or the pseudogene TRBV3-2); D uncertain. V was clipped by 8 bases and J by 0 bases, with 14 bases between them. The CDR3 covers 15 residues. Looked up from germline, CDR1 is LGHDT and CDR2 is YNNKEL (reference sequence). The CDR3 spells CASRREGSSGNTIYF. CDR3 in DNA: TGTGCCAGCCGCCGGGAAGGGAGCTCTGGAAACACCATATATTTT.

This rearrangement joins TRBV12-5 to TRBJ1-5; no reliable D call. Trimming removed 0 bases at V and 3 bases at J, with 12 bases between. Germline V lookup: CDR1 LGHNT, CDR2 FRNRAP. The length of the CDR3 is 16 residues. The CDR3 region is CASGLVTRRVNQPQHF. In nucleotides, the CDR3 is TGTGCTAGTGGTTTGGTAACGAGGCGGGTCAATCAGCCCCAGCATTTT.

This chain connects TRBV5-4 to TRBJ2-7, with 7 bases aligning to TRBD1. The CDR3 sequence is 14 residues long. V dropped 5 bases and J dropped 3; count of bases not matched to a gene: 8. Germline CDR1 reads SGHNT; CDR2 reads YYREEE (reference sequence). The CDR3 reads CASRPDRALYEQYF. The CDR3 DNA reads TGTGCCAGCAGACCTGACAGGGCACTCTACGAGCAGTACTTC.

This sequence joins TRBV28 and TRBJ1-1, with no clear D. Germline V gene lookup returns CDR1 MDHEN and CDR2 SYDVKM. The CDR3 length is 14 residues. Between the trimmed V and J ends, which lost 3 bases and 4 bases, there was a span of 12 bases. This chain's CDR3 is CASSLWRVSTEAFF. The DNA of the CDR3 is TGTGCCAGCAGTTTGTGGAGGGTGAGCACTGAAGCTTTCTTT.

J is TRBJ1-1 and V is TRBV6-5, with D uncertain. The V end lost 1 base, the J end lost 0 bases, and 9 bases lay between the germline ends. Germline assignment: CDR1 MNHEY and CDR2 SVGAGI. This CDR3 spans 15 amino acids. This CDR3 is CASSYLRRMNTEAFF. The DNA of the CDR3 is TGTGCCAGCAGTTACTTGCGGAGAATGAACACTGAAGCTTTCTTT.

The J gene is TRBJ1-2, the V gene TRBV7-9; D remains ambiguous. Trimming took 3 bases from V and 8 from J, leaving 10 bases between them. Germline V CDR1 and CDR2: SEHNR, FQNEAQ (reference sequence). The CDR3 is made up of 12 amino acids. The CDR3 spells CASSFSGFGYTF. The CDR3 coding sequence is TGTGCCAGCAGCTTTTCAGGTTTCGGCTACACCTTC. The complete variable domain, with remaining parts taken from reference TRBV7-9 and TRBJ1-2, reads DTGVSQNPRHKITKRGQNVTFRCDPISEHNRLYWYRQTLGQGPEFLTYFQNEAQLEKSRLLSDRFSAERPKGSFSTLEIQRTEQGDSAMYLCASSFSGFGYTFGSGTRLTVV.

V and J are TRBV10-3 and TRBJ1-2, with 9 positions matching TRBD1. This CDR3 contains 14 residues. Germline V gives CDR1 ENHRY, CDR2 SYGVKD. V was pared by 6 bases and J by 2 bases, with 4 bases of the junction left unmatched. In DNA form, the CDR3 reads TGTGCCATCAGCCCGGGACAGGGAAACTATGGCTACACCTTC. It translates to CAISPGQGNYGYTF.

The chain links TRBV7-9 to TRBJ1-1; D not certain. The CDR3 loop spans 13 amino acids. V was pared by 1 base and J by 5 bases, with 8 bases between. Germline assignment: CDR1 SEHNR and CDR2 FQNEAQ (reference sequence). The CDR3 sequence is CASSLVSVTEAFF. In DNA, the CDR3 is TGTGCCAGCAGCTTAGTAAGCGTTACTGAAGCTTTCTTT.

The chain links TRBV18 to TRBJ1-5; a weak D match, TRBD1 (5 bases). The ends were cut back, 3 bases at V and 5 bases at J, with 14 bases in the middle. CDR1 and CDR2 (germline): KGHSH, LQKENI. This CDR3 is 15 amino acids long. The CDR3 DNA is TGTGCCAGCTCACCTCCTGGGGGGGGAGATCAGCCCCAGCATTTT. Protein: CASSPPGGGDQPQHF.

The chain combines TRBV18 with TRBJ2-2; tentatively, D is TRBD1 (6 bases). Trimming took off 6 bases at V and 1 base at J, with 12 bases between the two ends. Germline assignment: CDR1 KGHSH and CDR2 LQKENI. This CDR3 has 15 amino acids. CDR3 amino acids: CASSLRTENTGELFF. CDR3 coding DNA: TGTGCCAGCTCGCTCAGGACAGAGAACACCGGGGAGCTGTTTTTT. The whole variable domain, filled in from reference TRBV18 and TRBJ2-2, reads NAGVMQNPRHLVRRRGQEARLRCSPMKGHSHVYWYRQLPEEGLKFMVYLQKENIIDESGMPKERFSAEFPKEGPSILRIQQVVRGDSAAYFCASSLRTENTGELFFGEGSRLTVL.

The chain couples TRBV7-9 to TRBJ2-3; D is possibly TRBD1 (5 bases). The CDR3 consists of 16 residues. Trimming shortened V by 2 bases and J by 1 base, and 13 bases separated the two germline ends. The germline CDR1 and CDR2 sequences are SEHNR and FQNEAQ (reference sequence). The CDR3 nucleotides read TGTGCCAGCAGCTTATCCCAGGGTCTTGGCACAGATACGCAGTATTTT. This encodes CASSLSQGLGTDTQYF.

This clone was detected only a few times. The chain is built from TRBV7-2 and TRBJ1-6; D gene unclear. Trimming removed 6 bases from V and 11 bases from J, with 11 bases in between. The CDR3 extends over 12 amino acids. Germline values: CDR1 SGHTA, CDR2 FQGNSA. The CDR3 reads CASSIMRTPLHF. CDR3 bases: TGTGCCAGCAGTATCATGAGGACACCCCTCCACTTT.

CDR3 sequence reads: CASSVRSVGVATEAFF. Written as DNA, the CDR3 is TGTGCCAGCAGCGTACGTTCGGTCGGGGTAGCCACTGAAGCTTTCTTT. The chain recombines TRBV9 with TRBJ1-1; the D is unclear. The CDR3 covers 16 residues. Deletions cut 1 base from V and 4 bases from J, with 17 bases between. Germline V lookup: CDR1 SGDLS, CDR2 YYNGEE.

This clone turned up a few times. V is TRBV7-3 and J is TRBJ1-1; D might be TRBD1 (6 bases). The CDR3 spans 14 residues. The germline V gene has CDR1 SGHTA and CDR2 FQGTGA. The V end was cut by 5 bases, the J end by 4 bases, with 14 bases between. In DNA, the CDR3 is TGTGCCAGCAGCCCCGGACAGCCGGGCACTGAAGCTTTCTTT. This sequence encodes CASSPGQPGTEAFF.

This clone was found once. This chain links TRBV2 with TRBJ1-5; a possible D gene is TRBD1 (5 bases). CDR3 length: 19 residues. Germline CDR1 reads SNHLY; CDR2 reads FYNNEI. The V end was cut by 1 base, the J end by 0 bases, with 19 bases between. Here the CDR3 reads CASSEGPTGVRYSNQPQHF. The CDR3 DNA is TGTGCCAGCAGTGAAGGTCCCACAGGAGTCCGTTATAGCAATCAGCCCCAGCATTTT. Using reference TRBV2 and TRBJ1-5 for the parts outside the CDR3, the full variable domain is EPEVTQTPSHQVTQMGQEVILRCVPISNHLYFYWYRQILGQKVEFLVSFYNNEISEKSEIFDDQFSVERPDGSNFTLKIRSTKLEDSAMYFCASSEGPTGVRYSNQPQHFGDGTRLSIL.

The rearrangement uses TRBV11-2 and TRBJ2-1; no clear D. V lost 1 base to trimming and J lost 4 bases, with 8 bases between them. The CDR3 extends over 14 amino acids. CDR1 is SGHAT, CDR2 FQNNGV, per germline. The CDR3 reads CASSLVRGYNEQFF. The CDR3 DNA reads TGTGCCAGCAGCTTAGTCCGCGGTTACAATGAGCAGTTCTTC.

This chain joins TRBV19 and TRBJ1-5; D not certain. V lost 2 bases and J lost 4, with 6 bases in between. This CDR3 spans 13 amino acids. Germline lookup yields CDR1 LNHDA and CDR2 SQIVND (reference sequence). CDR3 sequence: CASSIIENQPQHF. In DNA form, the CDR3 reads TGTGCCAGTAGTATAATAGAGAATCAGCCCCAGCATTTT.

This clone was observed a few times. CDR3 sequence: CASSSRDRVRHSPLHF. The CDR3 nucleotides read TGTGCCAGCAGCTCCAGGGATAGGGTCCGGCATTCACCCCTCCACTTT. The V and J genes are TRBV11-3 and TRBJ1-6; D may be TRBD1 (5 bases). The CDR3 spans 16 residues. Germline CDR1 and CDR2: SGHNT and YENEEA. Deletions cut 4 bases from V and 8 bases from J, with 18 bases between.

The CDR3 is CAISEGAQVYNEQFF. The CDR3 region has the DNA TGTGCCATCAGTGAAGGGGCACAGGTTTACAATGAGCAGTTCTTC. V and J are TRBV10-3 and TRBJ2-1; the D gene is possibly TRBD1 (5 bases). Trimming stripped 3 bases from V and 4 bases from J, with 13 bases between. CDR1 and CDR2 from the germline V gene are ENHRY and SYGVKD. The CDR3 runs 15 residues.

CDR3 bases: TGTGCCAGTAGTATCCCGAGGGACAGGGTGCGAGGCTACACCTTC. This codes for CASSIPRDRVRGYTF. This sequence joins TRBV19 and TRBJ1-2; 9 nucleotides line up with TRBD1. Germline assignment: CDR1 LNHDA and CDR2 SQIVND (reference sequence). V gave up 3 bases and J gave up 8 bases; unmatched junction bases: 10. CDR3 length: 15 residues.

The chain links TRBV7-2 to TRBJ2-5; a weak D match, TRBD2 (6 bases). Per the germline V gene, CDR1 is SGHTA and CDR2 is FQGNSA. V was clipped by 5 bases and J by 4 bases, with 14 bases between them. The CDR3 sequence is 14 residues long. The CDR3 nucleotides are TGTGCCAGCAGCATAAGTAGCGGAGGAGAGACCCAGTACTTC. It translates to CASSISSGGETQYF.